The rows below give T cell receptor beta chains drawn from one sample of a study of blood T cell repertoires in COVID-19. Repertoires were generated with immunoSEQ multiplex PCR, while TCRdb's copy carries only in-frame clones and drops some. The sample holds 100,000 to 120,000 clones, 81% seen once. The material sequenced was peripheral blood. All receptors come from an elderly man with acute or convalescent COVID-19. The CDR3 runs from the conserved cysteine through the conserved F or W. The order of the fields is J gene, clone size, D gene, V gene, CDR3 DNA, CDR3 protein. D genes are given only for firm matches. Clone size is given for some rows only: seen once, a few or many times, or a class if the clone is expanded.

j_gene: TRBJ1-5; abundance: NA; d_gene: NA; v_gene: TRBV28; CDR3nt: TGTGCCAGCAGTTTCCAGAGCAATCAGCCCCAGCATTTT; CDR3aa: CASSFQSNQPQHF
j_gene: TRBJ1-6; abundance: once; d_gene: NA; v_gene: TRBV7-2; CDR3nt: TGTGCCAGCAGCTTAGACAGGGCTTCACCCCTCCACTTT; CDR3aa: CASSLDRASPLHF
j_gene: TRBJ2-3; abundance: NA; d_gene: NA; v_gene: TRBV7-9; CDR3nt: TGTGCCAGCAGCTTATCGCAGCGGAGCGGCACAGATACGCAGTATTTT; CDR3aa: CASSLSQRSGTDTQYF
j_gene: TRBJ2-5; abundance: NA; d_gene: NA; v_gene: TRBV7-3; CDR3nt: TGTGCCAGCAGCCTAGCCGGGACTGAAGGGGAGACCCAGTACTTC; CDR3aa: CASSLAGTEGETQYF
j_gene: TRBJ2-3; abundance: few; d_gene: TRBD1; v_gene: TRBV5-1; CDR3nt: TGCGCCAGCAGCGCAACGTCCCAACAGGGGGCGTCAGATACGCAGTATTTT; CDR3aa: CASSATSQQGASDTQYF
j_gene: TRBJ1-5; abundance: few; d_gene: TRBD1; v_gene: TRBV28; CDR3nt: TGTGCCAGCAGTCCCTACGGACAGGGGTTTAGCAATCAGCCCCAGCATTTT; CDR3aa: CASSPYGQGFSNQPQHF
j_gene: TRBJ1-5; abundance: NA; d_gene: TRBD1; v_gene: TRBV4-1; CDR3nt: TGCGCCAGCAGCCAAGAGGGACAGGGGGGAGATCAGCCCCAGCATTTT; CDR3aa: CASSQEGQGGDQPQHF
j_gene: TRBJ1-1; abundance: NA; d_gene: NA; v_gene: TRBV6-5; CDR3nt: TGTGCCAGCAGTTTCCAGGGATCGAACACTGAAGCTTTCTTT; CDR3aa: CASSFQGSNTEAFF
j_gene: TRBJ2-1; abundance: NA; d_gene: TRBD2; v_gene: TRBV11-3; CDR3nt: TGTGCCAGCAGCCTGACTAGCGGAAGATACAATGAGCAGTTCTTC; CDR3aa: CASSLTSGRYNEQFF
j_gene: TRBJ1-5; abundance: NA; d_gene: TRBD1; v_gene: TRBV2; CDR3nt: TGTGCCAGCAGCGCGACAGGGGAAGATCAGCCCCAGCATTTT; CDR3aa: CASSATGEDQPQHF
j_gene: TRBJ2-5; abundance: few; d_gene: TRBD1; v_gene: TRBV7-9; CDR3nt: TGTGCCAGCAGCACGGGACAGGGAAAAGAGACCCAGTACTTC; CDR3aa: CASSTGQGKETQYF
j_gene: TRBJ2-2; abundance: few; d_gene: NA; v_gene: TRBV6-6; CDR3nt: TGTGCCAGCAGTCCAGCCTTACCGGGCGGGGCGAACACCGGGGAGCTGTTTTTT; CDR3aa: CASSPALPGGANTGELFF
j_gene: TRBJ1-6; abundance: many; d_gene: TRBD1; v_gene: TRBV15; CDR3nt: TGTGCCACCAGCAGAGAGGGACAGGGTTATTCACCCCTCCACTTT; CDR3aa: CATSREGQGYSPLHF
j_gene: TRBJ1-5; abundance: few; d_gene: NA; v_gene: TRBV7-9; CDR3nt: TGTGCCAGTAACTCTGCAGGGAACCAGCCCCAGCATTTT; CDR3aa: CASNSAGNQPQHF
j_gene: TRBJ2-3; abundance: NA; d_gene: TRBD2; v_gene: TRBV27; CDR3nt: TGTGCCAGCAGTCCAGTCGGGAGGGGGGGGGCAGATACGCAGTATTTT; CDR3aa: CASSPVGRGGADTQYF
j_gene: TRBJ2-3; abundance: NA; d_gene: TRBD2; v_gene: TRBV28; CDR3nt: TGTGCCAGCAGTTTGGAACTAGCGAGGAGGGATACGCAGTATTTT; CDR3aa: CASSLELARRDTQYF
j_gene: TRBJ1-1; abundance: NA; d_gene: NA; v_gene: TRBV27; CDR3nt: TGTGCCAGCAGTTTATCACCCCCAAACAGGGCCGAAGCTTTCTTT; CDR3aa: CASSLSPPNRAEAFF
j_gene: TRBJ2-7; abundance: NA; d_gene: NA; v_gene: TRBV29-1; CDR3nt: TGCAGCGTTGAAAGGTCAGGGACAATTGAGCAGTACTTC; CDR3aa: CSVERSGTIEQYF